The 11 T cell receptor beta chains reported below all come from one sample, sequenced in a study of molecular identifiers for immune sequencing clone quantification. TCRdb fed the PCR reads into MiXCR, producing one record per CDR3 protein. The sample records over 300,000 distinct CDR3 sequences, roughly 24% being singletons. What was sequenced was naive CD8+ T cells from blood, with Jurkat cell RNA spiked in. Subset defined: FACS-sorted CD8+CD4-CCR7+CD45RA+ naive T cells. The receptor set was obtained from a human donor in good health. Some libraries in this study had Jurkat cell RNA spiked in.

In this sample, this clonotype turned up a few times. This CDR3 is CASTSSPGLAGAGELFF. The DNA of the CDR3 is TGTGCCAGCACAAGTAGCCCGGGACTAGCGGGAGCCGGGGAGCTGTTTTTT. The genes are TRBV3-1 and TRBJ2-2, with 14 bases that match TRBD2. Trimming removed 7 bases from V and 6 bases from J; junction bases left unmatched: 10. CDR3 length equals 17 residues. Per germline, CDR1 LGHDT and CDR2 YNNKEL (reference sequence).

The chain recombines TRBV6-2 or TRBV6-3 with TRBJ2-6, with D unclear. CDR3 length equals 20 residues. Germline values: CDR1 MNHEY, CDR2 SVGEGT. V gave up 0 bases and J gave up 0 bases, with 18 bases separating them. CDR3 protein: CASSYSTQRPDLSGANVLTF. DNA of the CDR3: TGTGCCAGCAGTTACTCGACTCAACGACCGGACCTCTCTGGGGCCAACGTCCTGACTTTC.

At least ten counts were recorded for this clonotype. The genes are TRBV6-5 and TRBJ1-5; 7 positions agree with TRBD1. CDR1 and CDR2 from the germline V gene are MNHEY and SVGAGI. J lost 7 bases, V lost 0 bases, and 3 bases had no gene match. There are 14 residues in the CDR3. The CDR3 is CASSYSAGGQPQHF. CDR3 coding DNA: TGTGCCAGCAGTTACTCGGCAGGGGGACAGCCCCAGCATTTT.

In regard to this clonotype: A much bigger clone sits one base away, suggesting this may be a read error. The chain has TRBV5-1 and TRBJ2-5, with D maybe TRBD1 (6 bases). Germline CDR1 is SGHRS and CDR2 is YFSETQ. V lost 5 bases and J lost 4, with 18 bases in between. This CDR3 has 15 amino acids. The DNA of the CDR3 is TGCGCCAGCAGGAACGGGCCAGGGGAGAGAGAGACCCAGTACTTC. Its translation: CASRNGPGERETQYF.

The sample holds a few counts of this clonotype. This sequence joins TRBV7-8 and TRBJ1-6; D unclear. V lost 1 base and J lost 10, with 20 bases in between. The CDR3 covers 17 residues. CDR1 and CDR2 (germline): SGHVS, FQNEAQ. The CDR3 spells CASSLGGGPAVLSPLHF. DNA for the CDR3: TGTGCCAGCAGCTTAGGAGGCGGCCCGGCGGTGTTGTCACCCCTCCACTTT.

Only a few counts were recorded for this clonotype. The chain recombines TRBV6-5 with TRBJ1-5; no clear D. Germline values: CDR1 MNHEY, CDR2 SVGAGI. V was trimmed by 0 bases and J by 0 bases, leaving 12 bases between them. CDR3 size: 17 residues. The CDR3 DNA sequence: TGTGCCAGCAGTTACTCGGCGGTAACGTATAGCAATCAGCCCCAGCATTTT. Translated: CASSYSAVTYSNQPQHF.

Points on this clonotype: A much larger clone differs from this one at a single base, so this may be a read error. The CDR3 sequence: CASSSSGYNGQFF. The CDR3 coding sequence is TGTGCCAGCAGCTCTAGCGGATACAATGGGCAGTTCTTC. V is TRBV11-2 and J is TRBJ2-1; 7 bases line up with TRBD2. The CDR3 covers 13 residues. Germline V gives CDR1 SGHAT, CDR2 FQNNGV.

At least ten counts were recorded for this clonotype. The rearrangement joins TRBV20-1 to TRBJ2-7, with D perhaps matching TRBD2 (5 bases). Per the germline V gene, CDR1 is DFQATT and CDR2 is SNEGSKA (reference sequence). V was cut by 2 bases and J by 4 bases, with 12 bases left in between. The CDR3 loop spans 13 amino acids. The CDR3 region is CSARSAGDYEQYF. In nucleotides, the CDR3 is TGCAGTGCTAGATCCGCCGGGGATTACGAGCAGTACTTC.

In its sample, this clonotype was seen many times. The chain couples TRBV9 to TRBJ1-5, with D unresolved. V lost 3 bases and J lost 6, with 13 bases in between. CDR1 and CDR2 (germline): SGDLS, YYNGEE. CDR3 length: 14 amino acids. The DNA for the CDR3 is TGTGCCAGCAGCGCGGGAGGCTGGGGTCAGCCCCAGCATTTT. It translates to CASSAGGWGQPQHF.

The genes are TRBV20-1 and TRBJ2-1; 10 bases fit TRBD1. Trimming cost V 5 bases and J 1 base; bases outside gene matches: 5. Germline loops: CDR1 DFQATT, CDR2 SNEGSKA (reference sequence). This CDR3 has 15 amino acids. CDR3 DNA sequence: TGCAGTGCTCCCCCGGGACAGGGGTCCTACAATGAGCAGTTCTTC. It translates to CSAPPGQGSYNEQFF.

At least ten counts were recorded for this clonotype. The V and J genes are TRBV2 and TRBJ2-2; D unresolved. The CDR3 is made up of 12 amino acids. CDR1 and CDR2 (germline): SNHLY, FYNNEI. Trimming left V 8 bases short and J 3 bases short, with 7 bases between. CDR3 region: CASGRDTGELFF. The CDR3 nucleotides read TGTGCCAGCGGCAGAGACACCGGGGAGCTGTTTTTT.